This TCR beta chain was sequenced in a study of blood T cell repertoires in COVID-19. On the study more broadly: In each case, the material was cDNA or gDNA derived from T cells, B-cell-depleted T cells, or PBMCs.

Donors in Cohort 3 who had recovered were those with two negative PCRs, healthcare professional clearance, or resolution of their symptoms. Data came from immunoSEQ multiplex PCR; TCRdb stores just in-frame clones and leaves some out. Among some 300,000 clones listed, approximately 89% were seen once. In germline, CDR1 is LNHDA, CDR2 SQIVND (reference sequence). The CDR3 is made up of 17 amino acids. V dropped 3 bases and J dropped 7; count of bases not matched to a gene: 15. The sequence was collected from a woman in her twenties or thirties who had recovered from COVID-19. The source material was PBMCs or T cells enriched from blood (not recorded which). The rearrangement joins TRBV19 to TRBJ1-5; 7 bases match TRBD1. CDR3 amino acids: CASSILSFDRVRQPQHF. The CDR3 nucleotides read TGTGCCAGTAGTATCCTTAGTTTCGACAGGGTCAGACAGCCCCAGCATTTT.